One sample yielded the 8 T cell receptor beta chains listed below, sequenced in a study of control samples from healthy donors and cancer patients. Method: immunoSEQ multiplex PCR; TCRdb's copy keeps in-frame clones and lacks some. The data show around 58,000 clones, with around 90% seen just once and approximately 3.8% held by the top ten. The sample taken for sequencing was blood. The receptors were gathered from a man aged 45-65 years in good health.

CDR3 sequence (DNA): TGTGCCACCAGTGATCCCCGGACAGGGGGATCTGATACGCAGTATTTT. Protein product: CATSDPRTGGSDTQYF. This chain connects TRBV24-1 to TRBJ2-3; 10 bases match TRBD1. Germline CDR1 is KGHDR and CDR2 is SFDVKD. V gave up 3 bases and J gave up 6 bases; unmatched junction bases: 8. The CDR3 is made up of 16 amino acids.

The chain recombines TRBV28 with TRBJ1-3; no firm D call. Trimming took 3 bases from V and 0 from J, leaving 9 bases between them. This CDR3 contains 15 residues. Germline loops: CDR1 MDHEN, CDR2 SYDVKM. This CDR3 reads CASSLRVHSGNTIYF. The CDR3 DNA is TGTGCCAGCAGTTTGAGAGTGCACTCTGGAAACACCATATATTTT.

The gene calls are TRBV9 and TRBJ2-5; 8 bases agree with TRBD1. Trimming at V came to 3 bases and at J to 1 base, leaving 8 bases not matched to a gene. The CDR3 runs 16 residues. Germline V gene lookup returns CDR1 SGDLS and CDR2 YYNGEE. The CDR3 coding sequence is TGTGCCAGCAGCGCCCACCAGGGGGCCGGCCAAGAGACCCAGTACTTC. This encodes CASSAHQGAGQETQYF.

The chain links TRBV3-1 (or the pseudogene TRBV3-2) to TRBJ2-7, with D perhaps TRBD1 or TRBD2 (5 bases each). The CDR3 has 14 residues. Germline V gene lookup returns CDR1 LGHDT and CDR2 YNNKEL (reference sequence). The V and J ends lost 4 bases and 3 bases respectively, with 13 bases between them. The CDR3, as DNA: TGTGCCAGCAGCCGGCCTGGGACCGTCTACGAGCAGTACTTC. Amino acid sequence: CASSRPGTVYEQYF.

V gene TRBV28 combines with J gene TRBJ2-6; D not certain. The V end lost 5 bases, the J end lost 5 bases, and 4 bases lay between the germline ends. CDR1 is MDHEN and CDR2 is SYDVKM in the germline V gene. The CDR3 sequence is 12 residues long. The CDR3 loop is CASSPRANVLTF. In DNA, the CDR3 is TGTGCCAGCAGTCCCAGGGCCAACGTCCTGACTTTC.

The rearrangement links TRBV5-1 to TRBJ1-4; 8 bases fit TRBD1. Trimming cost V 3 bases and J 6 bases; bases outside gene matches: 4. The CDR3 is made up of 14 amino acids. Germline V gene lookup returns CDR1 SGHRS and CDR2 YFSETQ. The CDR3 coding sequence is TGCGCCAGCAGCTCAGGACAGGGTTATGAAAAACTGTTTTTT. Amino acid sequence: CASSSGQGYEKLFF.

The chain combines TRBV6-6 with TRBJ2-1, with 12 bases fitting TRBD1. The CDR3 is 18 amino acids. From germline, CDR1 is MNHNY and CDR2 SVGAGI (reference sequence). The junction had 15 bases not matched to a gene; V was cut back by 5 bases and J by 7 bases. DNA of the CDR3: TGTGCCAGCAGTCCTAACCTGACCGGGACAGGGGGCCGGAATGAGCAGTTCTTC. It encodes CASSPNLTGTGGRNEQFF.

This clone was counted between two and nine times. The chain is built from TRBV7-9 and TRBJ2-1; 8 bases fit TRBD2. Germline lookup yields CDR1 SEHNR and CDR2 FQNEAQ (reference sequence). V trimming: 6 bases; J trimming: 4 bases; junction bases outside the gene matches: 8. The CDR3 extends over 15 amino acids. This CDR3 is CASSFTGLGYNEQFF. CDR3 DNA sequence: TGTGCCAGCAGTTTTACGGGACTAGGGTACAATGAGCAGTTCTTC.